Below are 26 T cell receptor beta chains sequenced from a single sample in a study of radiation and T cells in renal cell carcinoma. Time point: blood 4 weeks post-SBRT, at nephrectomy. Noted treatment: 15 Gy SBRT to primary tumor, nephrectomy 4 weeks later. Assay used: immunoSEQ multiplex PCR; TCRdb lists only in-frame clones, some missing. The sample carries approximately 150,000 clones, approximately 86% recorded once. Sequences were derived from blood, sampled from a patient whose treatment included radiotherapy and nephrectomy. Source of these receptors: a woman aged 45-65 years with renal cell carcinoma.

This chain connects TRBV5-1 to TRBJ2-5; the D gene could be TRBD1 or TRBD2 (5 bases each). Trimming cost V 0 bases and J 9 bases, with 15 bases left between them. The germline CDR1 and CDR2 sequences are SGHRS and YFSETQ. The CDR3 is 14 residues long. The CDR3 DNA sequence: TGCGCCAGCAGCTTGGTTGGGGGATCAAGACCCCAGTACTTC. Translation: CASSLVGGSRPQYF. Based on the CDR3 plus reference TRBV5-1 and TRBJ2-5, the full variable domain is KAGVTQTPRYLIKTRGQQVTLSCSPISGHRSVSWYQQTPGQGLQFLFEYFSETQRNKGNFPGRFSGRQFSNSRSEMNVSTLELGDSALYLCASSLVGGSRPQYFGPGTRLLVL.

J is TRBJ1-1 and V is TRBV7-8; D is unclear. This CDR3 spans 15 amino acids. The germline gives CDR1 SGHVS, CDR2 FQNEAQ. The V end lost 5 bases, the J end lost 0 bases, and 13 bases lay between the germline ends. CDR3 in amino acids: CASSPPPGLNTEAFF. CDR3 coding DNA: TGTGCCAGCAGCCCCCCTCCGGGTTTGAACACTGAAGCTTTCTTT.

CDR3 bases: TGTGCCATCAGCCGCCAGGGGGCGCGAACTGAAGCTTTCTTT. This gives the protein CAISRQGARTEAFF. The chain has TRBV10-3 and TRBJ1-1; 8 bases map to TRBD1. CDR1 is ENHRY, CDR2 SYGVKD, per germline. The V and J ends lost 6 bases and 5 bases, in that order; junction bases with no gene match: 8. The CDR3 is 14 residues long.

The genes are TRBV18 and TRBJ1-2, with D tentatively TRBD1 (5 bases). V dropped 1 base and J dropped 7 bases, with 13 bases sitting between them. Germline V gives CDR1 KGHSH, CDR2 LQKENI. This CDR3 has 14 amino acids. CDR3 sequence (DNA): TGTGCCAGCTCACCACAGCAGGGAGGGTCTGGCTACACCTTC. This translates into CASSPQQGGSGYTF.

Only one count was recorded for this clone. CDR3 in amino acids: CASSLQGAFGEKLFF. The CDR3 DNA follows: TGCGCCAGCAGCTTACAGGGGGCATTCGGCGAAAAACTGTTTTTT. The chain couples TRBV5-1 to TRBJ1-4; 9 bases map to TRBD1. CDR1 and CDR2 (germline): SGHRS, YFSETQ. Trimming took 2 bases from V and 8 from J; bases not matched to a gene: 7. The CDR3 consists of 15 residues. Full variable domain (rest looked up from reference TRBV5-1 and TRBJ1-4): KAGVTQTPRYLIKTRGQQVTLSCSPISGHRSVSWYQQTPGQGLQFLFEYFSETQRNKGNFPGRFSGRQFSNSRSEMNVSTLELGDSALYLCASSLQGAFGEKLFFGSGTQLSVL.

The rearrangement links TRBV7-2 to TRBJ2-7; 14 bases are a match to TRBD2. Germline V gives CDR1 SGHTA, CDR2 FQGNSA. The CDR3 sequence is 15 residues long. V lost 7 bases, J lost 7 bases, and 9 bases stayed unmatched. CDR3 protein: CASTRLAGGPGEQYF. The CDR3 bases are TGTGCCAGCACCCGACTAGCGGGAGGGCCAGGGGAGCAGTACTTC.

The rearrangement uses TRBV7-2 and TRBJ1-2; possibly TRBD1 for D (5 bases). Trimming left V 0 bases short and J 8 bases short, with 16 bases between. From germline, CDR1 is SGHTA and CDR2 FQGNSA. There are 15 residues in the CDR3. CDR3 bases: TGTGCCAGCAGCTTAGCACAGGAGGGCCTTCGGGGCTACACCTTC. This codes for CASSLAQEGLRGYTF.

The V gene is TRBV5-5, the J gene TRBJ2-3; a possible D gene is TRBD2 (6 bases). The V and J ends lost 4 bases and 4 bases respectively, with 10 bases between them. There are 13 residues in the CDR3. Germline lookup yields CDR1 SGHKS and CDR2 YYEKEE (reference sequence). The CDR3, as DNA: TGTGCCAGCAGCACAGGAGGGGCAGATACGCAGTATTTT. It yields the protein CASSTGGADTQYF.

Only one count was recorded for this clone. The V call is TRBV7-2, the J call TRBJ1-4; tentative D call: TRBD1 (5 bases). V dropped 4 bases and J dropped 1 base, with 10 bases sitting between them. Germline CDR1 is SGHTA and CDR2 is FQGNSA. This CDR3 has 15 amino acids. CDR3 DNA sequence: TGTGCCAGCAGCTCGAACAGGATAACTAATGAAAAACTGTTTTTT. It is translated as CASSSNRITNEKLFF.

The chain carries TRBV9 and TRBJ2-7; 9 bases match TRBD2. The CDR3 extends over 15 amino acids. The V gene's germline CDR1 is SGDLS and CDR2 YYNGEE. The V segment lost 4 bases and the J segment 3 bases; nucleotides outside the gene matches: 8. CDR3 loop: CASSPRTSVRYEQYF. The CDR3 nucleotides are TGTGCCAGCAGCCCCAGGACTAGCGTCCGCTACGAGCAGTACTTC.

J is TRBJ1-5 and V is TRBV28; D is unclear. Germline lookup yields CDR1 MDHEN and CDR2 SYDVKM. The V end lost 6 bases, the J end lost 0 bases, and 15 bases lay between the germline ends. The CDR3 runs to 16 residues. The CDR3 region is CASSSPSSYSNQPQHF. Written as DNA, the CDR3 is TGTGCCAGCAGCTCACCTTCATCGTATAGCAATCAGCCCCAGCATTTT.

This clone was detected once. The V call is TRBV7-2, the J call TRBJ2-5, with D perhaps matching TRBD2 (5 bases). Germline V gene lookup returns CDR1 SGHTA and CDR2 FQGNSA. This CDR3 comprises 14 residues. V was shortened by 5 bases and J by 5 bases, with 15 bases between the two germline ends. CDR3 protein: CASSVDSYAETQYF. As DNA, the CDR3 is TGTGCCAGCAGCGTGGACTCCTACGCTGAGACCCAGTACTTC.

In DNA, the CDR3 is TGTGCCAGCAGAGGACAGGGAGAAGCCGGCTACACCTTC. It encodes CASRGQGEAGYTF. The chain employs TRBV6-5 and TRBJ1-2, with 8 bases fitting TRBD1. CDR1 is MNHEY, CDR2 SVGAGI, per germline. V trimming: 6 bases; J trimming: 8 bases; junction bases outside the gene matches: 8. The CDR3 runs to 13 residues.

The chain has TRBV6-5 and TRBJ1-2; 10 bases align to TRBD1. The V gene's germline CDR1 is MNHEY and CDR2 SVGAGI. V lost 4 bases to trimming and J lost 7 bases; unmatched junction nucleotides: 6. The CDR3 totals 14 residues. CDR3 nucleotide sequence: TGTGCCAGCAGTTCCGGACAGGGGGGGTTTGGCTACACCTTC. This sequence encodes CASSSGQGGFGYTF.

This chain joins TRBV7-2 and TRBJ1-2; D not certain. The CDR3 length is 14 residues. V lost 1 base to trimming and J lost 4 bases, with 10 bases between them. CDR1 and CDR2 (germline): SGHTA, FQGNSA. In DNA, the CDR3 is TGTGCCAGCAGCTTAGACACGGCTAGCTATGGCTACACCTTC. Its protein is CASSLDTASYGYTF.

The chain joins TRBV10-3 to TRBJ2-5, with 7 bases that match TRBD1. Germline-derived CDR1 and CDR2 are ENHRY and SYGVKD. Unmatched junction bases numbered 6, after V lost 0 bases and J lost 5 bases. This CDR3 is 15 amino acids long. The CDR3 is CAISESSEQGETQYF. The DNA for the CDR3 is TGTGCCATCAGTGAGTCTTCGGAACAGGGGGAGACCCAGTACTTC.

The chain combines TRBV27 with TRBJ2-3, with 9 bases aligning to TRBD2. This CDR3 has 14 residues. J gave up 3 bases and V 8 bases, and 6 bases lay outside the gene matches. Looked up from germline, CDR1 is MNHEY and CDR2 is SMNVEV (reference sequence). This CDR3 is CASGRTSATDTQYF. The CDR3, as DNA: TGTGCCAGCGGGAGGACTAGCGCAACAGATACGCAGTATTTT.

The table lists this clone with a count of one. V gene TRBV19 combines with J gene TRBJ2-7; 14 bases align to TRBD2. Losses at the gene ends were 4 bases for V and 12 bases for J; bases not matched to a gene: 5. CDR3 length: 13 amino acids. Looked up from germline, CDR1 is LNHDA and CDR2 is SQIVND (reference sequence). In DNA form, the CDR3 reads TGTGCCAGTAGTACGGGACTAGCGGGAGAGGTGTACTTC. Protein: CASSTGLAGEVYF.

The rearrangement joins TRBV28 to TRBJ2-5, with TRBD2 identical over 9 bases. The V gene end was trimmed by 10 bases and the J gene end by 4 bases; junction bases not matched to a gene: 10. CDR1 and CDR2 from the germline V gene are MDHEN and SYDVKM. This CDR3 comprises 14 residues. For the CDR3, the DNA is TGTGCCACCGCGGGGGGGGTGATCACAGAGACCCAGTACTTC. It translates to CATAGGVITETQYF.

A single count supports this clone. This rearrangement joins TRBV7-2 to TRBJ2-2, with unresolved D. The germline V and J ends were trimmed by 1 base and 0 bases, with 9 bases remaining between them. Germline V gene data show CDR1 as SGHTA and CDR2 as FQGNSA. The CDR3 runs to 16 residues. The CDR3 nucleotides are TGTGCCAGCAGCTTAGAGTTTCGCCCGAACACCGGGGAGCTGTTTTTT. Translation: CASSLEFRPNTGELFF.

This rearrangement joins TRBV10-2 to TRBJ2-7; D might be TRBD1 or TRBD2, each matching 6 bases. The V gene's germline CDR1 is WSHSY and CDR2 SAAADI. Trimming took 6 bases from V and 11 from J, leaving 20 bases between them. The CDR3 extends over 13 amino acids. This CDR3 is CASRIEQRAGEYF. CDR3 coding DNA: TGCGCCAGCAGGATCGAGCAGCGGGCAGGGGAGTACTTC.

The rearrangement uses TRBV11-2 and TRBJ2-1; 12 nucleotides line up with TRBD2. The trim removed 6 bases at V and 9 bases at J, leaving 12 bases unmatched. The CDR3 contains 16 residues. CDR1 SGHAT and CDR2 FQNNGV come from the germline V gene. The CDR3 reads CASRIYGLAGMGEQFF. The CDR3, as DNA: TGTGCCAGCAGGATATACGGACTAGCGGGAATGGGTGAGCAGTTCTTC.

This clone is a singleton in its sample. The gene calls are TRBV20-1 and TRBJ1-2; the D is unclear. In germline, CDR1 is DFQATT, CDR2 SNEGSKA (reference sequence). The CDR3 totals 11 residues. V gave up 8 bases and J gave up 7 bases, with 14 bases separating them. In DNA form, the CDR3 reads TGCAGTTCTTGGGTATTTAGTGGCTACACCTTC. This sequence encodes CSSWVFSGYTF.

As DNA, the CDR3 is TGTGCCAGCCGACTAGCGGGAGGCCAAGTGGAGACCCAGTACTTC. Translated: CASRLAGGQVETQYF. This sequence joins TRBV2 and TRBJ2-5; 13 nucleotides line up with TRBD2. This CDR3 contains 15 residues. J was trimmed by 5 bases and V by 8 bases; bases with no gene match: 8. Germline V lookup: CDR1 SNHLY, CDR2 FYNNEI.

This clone was seen only once. The J gene is TRBJ1-2, the V gene TRBV28; D gene ambiguous. This CDR3 has 12 residues. From germline, CDR1 is MDHEN and CDR2 SYDVKM. The ends were cut back, 6 bases at V and 8 bases at J, with 13 bases in the middle. CDR3 in DNA: TGTGCCAGCAGACCCTCCTTGATAGGCTACACCTTC. Translated, it gives CASRPSLIGYTF.

This chain connects TRBV28 to TRBJ1-2; D might be TRBD1 (6 bases). This CDR3 has 13 residues. V lost 3 bases, J lost 2 bases, and 7 bases lay in between. Germline CDR1 and CDR2: MDHEN and SYDVKM. CDR3 protein: CASSFTGNYGYTF. CDR3 bases: TGTGCCAGCAGTTTCACAGGGAACTATGGCTACACCTTC.